The rows below give T cell receptor beta chains drawn from one sample of a study of vaccination and CD4 T cells after COVID-19. Antigens of these TCRs are unknown. TCRdb processed the PCR reads anew with MiXCR; each CDR3 protein has one entry. The sample carries 15,000 or so distinct CDR3 sequences, around 50% recorded once. The specimen comprised cultured CD4+ T cells from blood, sampled after SARS-CoV-2 vaccination. These receptors were taken from a human donor with COVID-19. Each CDR3 is given with its conserved first and last residue. The D gene is left open where the match is weak. Rows give clone size only sometimes, using once, few, many, or a class for an expanded clone.

>-|-|TRBV7-2|TRBJ1-4
CASSSSPAAEKLFF
TGTGCCAGCAGCTCCTCCCCCGCGGCGGAAAAACTGTTTTTT
>TRBD2|-|TRBV15|TRBJ2-2
CATSRSPSGNTGELFF
TGTGCCACCAGCAGATCTCCTAGCGGGAACACCGGGGAGCTGTTTTTT
>-|-|TRBV28|TRBJ2-2
CASSLQGLNTGELFF
TGTGCCAGCAGTTTACAGGGCCTGAACACCGGGGAGCTGTTTTTT
>-|few|TRBV11-2|TRBJ1-6
CASSPGPYSPLHF
TGTGCCAGCAGCCCCGGGCCTTATTCACCCCTCCACTTT
>TRBD1|-|TRBV5-4|TRBJ2-7
CASSLDRDYEQYF
TGTGCCAGCAGCTTAGACAGGGACTACGAGCAGTACTTC
>TRBD1|-|TRBV6-2/TRBV6-3|TRBJ2-1
CASTPKLGQGGRYNEQFF
TGTGCCAGCACCCCGAAACTTGGACAGGGAGGAAGGTACAATGAGCAGTTCTTC
>TRBD1|-|TRBV6-1|TRBJ1-5
CASTPTGARGQPQHF
TGTGCCAGCACCCCGACAGGGGCTAGGGGGCAGCCCCAGCATTTT
>TRBD1|-|TRBV12-3/TRBV12-4|TRBJ1-5
CASSGQGGQPQHF
TGTGCCAGCAGCGGACAGGGGGGACAGCCCCAGCATTTT
>TRBD1|few|TRBV20-1|TRBJ2-5
CSARLTGPETQYF
TGCAGTGCTAGATTGACAGGGCCAGAGACCCAGTACTTC
>-|-|TRBV9|TRBJ1-1
CASSVGRTAEAFF
TGTGCCAGCAGCGTAGGGAGGACAGCTGAAGCTTTCTTT
>-|few|TRBV19|TRBJ1-5
CASSPGRAQPQHF
TGTGCCAGTAGTCCTGGCAGGGCTCAGCCCCAGCATTTT
>-|-|TRBV12-3/TRBV12-4|TRBJ2-6
CASSLSGVGLPGANVLTF
TGTGCCAGCAGTTTATCCGGGGTTGGGCTTCCTGGGGCCAACGTCCTGACTTTC
>TRBD1|-|TRBV6-1|TRBJ1-3
CASRGTGRYTIYF
TGTGCCAGCAGAGGGACAGGACGATACACCATATATTTT
>-|few|TRBV12-3/TRBV12-4|TRBJ1-1
CASSLNRVTNTEAFF
TGTGCCAGCAGTTTAAACCGGGTCACCAACACTGAAGCTTTCTTT
>-|-|TRBV6-1|TRBJ1-2
CAISDRQAENYGYTF
TGTGCCATCAGTGACCGACAGGCAGAGAACTATGGCTACACCTTC
>-|-|TRBV7-2|TRBJ1-1
CASSPRALNTEAFF
TGTGCCAGCAGCCCACGGGCCCTGAACACTGAAGCTTTCTTT
>-|-|TRBV20-1|TRBJ2-3
CRLKGLPSTDTQYF
TGCAGACTGAAGGGCTTACCGAGCACAGATACGCAGTATTTT
>TRBD2|few|TRBV20-1|TRBJ2-5
CSANPPLAQKETQYF
TGCAGTGCTAATCCCCCACTAGCGCAAAAAGAGACCCAGTACTTC
>-|few|TRBV6-1|TRBJ1-2
CASSHLQTYGYTF
TGTGCCAGCAGTCACCTACAGACCTATGGCTACACCTTC
>-|-|TRBV5-4|TRBJ1-6
CASSAYNSPLHF
TGTGCCAGCAGCGCTTATAATTCACCCCTCCACTTT
>-|-|TRBV11-1|TRBJ1-1
CASSLAGAAEAFF
TGTGCCAGCAGCTTGGCGGGGGCTGCTGAAGCTTTCTTT
>-|few|TRBV19|TRBJ1-2
CASREFGYTF
TGTGCCAGCAGGGAATTCGGCTACACCTTC
>-|-|TRBV19|TRBJ2-7
CASSRDSGEQYF
TGTGCCAGTAGTAGGGACTCCGGCGAGCAGTACTTC